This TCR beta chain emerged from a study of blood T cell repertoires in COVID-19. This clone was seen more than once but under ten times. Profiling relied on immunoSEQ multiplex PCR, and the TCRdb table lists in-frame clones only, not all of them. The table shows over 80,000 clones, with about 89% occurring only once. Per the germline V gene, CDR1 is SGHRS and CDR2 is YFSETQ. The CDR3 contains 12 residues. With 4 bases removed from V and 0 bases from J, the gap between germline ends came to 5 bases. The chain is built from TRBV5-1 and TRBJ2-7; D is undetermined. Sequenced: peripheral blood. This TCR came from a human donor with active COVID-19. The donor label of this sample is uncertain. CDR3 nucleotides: TGCGCCAGCAGCGCCAGCTCCTACGAGCAGTACTTC. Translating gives CASSASSYEQYF.